These T cell receptor beta chains were read from a single sample in a study of immune evolution from preneoplasia to lung adenocarcinoma. Assay used: immunoSEQ multiplex PCR; TCRdb lists only in-frame clones, some missing. The table includes about 3,000 clones, around 89% detected once. The source material was FFPE invasive lung adenocarcinoma tissue. Receptors were obtained from a person aged 70 to 80 with invasive lung adenocarcinoma. CDR3s include the opening cysteine and the closing phenylalanine or tryptophan. Fields, in order: CDR3 DNA, CDR3 protein, D gene, V gene, clone size, J gene. A D gene is named only where the DNA matches it firmly. Rows give clone size only sometimes, using once, few, many, or a class for an expanded clone.

cdr3_nt: TGTGCCAGCAGCCCGACCACCTTCCCCCCCCGGGAGCAGTTCTTC; cdr3_aa: CASSPTTFPPREQFF; d_call: -; v_call: TRBV27; clone_size: -; j_call: TRBJ2-1
cdr3_nt: TGTGCCATCGGACATTTTAACAATCAGCCCCAGCATTTT; cdr3_aa: CAIGHFNNQPQHF; d_call: -; v_call: TRBV28; clone_size: -; j_call: TRBJ1-5
cdr3_nt: TGTGCCTGGAGTGTACAAGTAGCCTACGAGCAGTACTTC; cdr3_aa: CAWSVQVAYEQYF; d_call: -; v_call: TRBV30; clone_size: -; j_call: TRBJ2-7
cdr3_nt: TGTGCCTGGAATCCAGGGGGCAATCAGCCCCAGCATTTT; cdr3_aa: CAWNPGGNQPQHF; d_call: -; v_call: TRBV30; clone_size: -; j_call: TRBJ1-5
cdr3_nt: TGTGCCAGCACCGCCCCTACTAGCGGGAGAGTCACCGGGGAGCTGTTTTTT; cdr3_aa: CASTAPTSGRVTGELFF; d_call: TRBD2; v_call: TRBV5-4; clone_size: -; j_call: TRBJ2-2
cdr3_nt: TGTGCCAGCAGCGGGGATAGCAGGGGGCGGAGAGTCGGCTACACCTTC; cdr3_aa: CASSGDSRGRRVGYTF; d_call: TRBD1; v_call: TRBV9; clone_size: -; j_call: TRBJ1-2
cdr3_nt: TGTGCCAGTAGGAGGACGACAGGGGCAGACTACGAGCAGTACTTC; cdr3_aa: CASRRTTGADYEQYF; d_call: TRBD1; v_call: TRBV19; clone_size: -; j_call: TRBJ2-7
cdr3_nt: TGTGCCTGGACTAGCGGGAGTACCTACGAGCAGTACTTC; cdr3_aa: CAWTSGSTYEQYF; d_call: TRBD2; v_call: TRBV30; clone_size: -; j_call: TRBJ2-7
cdr3_nt: TGTGCCTGGACCCCAGAGGTCTATGGCTACACCTTC; cdr3_aa: CAWTPEVYGYTF; d_call: -; v_call: TRBV30; clone_size: once; j_call: TRBJ1-2
cdr3_nt: TGTGCCAGCAGCGACAGTTGGGGGGCCAGCACAGATACGCAGTATTTT; cdr3_aa: CASSDSWGASTDTQYF; d_call: -; v_call: TRBV7-2; clone_size: -; j_call: TRBJ2-3
cdr3_nt: TGTGCCAGCAGTGAACAGGGGCCCTCCAACGAGCAGTACTTC; cdr3_aa: CASSEQGPSNEQYF; d_call: -; v_call: TRBV2; clone_size: once; j_call: TRBJ2-7
cdr3_nt: TGCGCCAGCAGCTTTGGAGGGCTGTCTGGGGCCAACGTCCTGACTTTC; cdr3_aa: CASSFGGLSGANVLTF; d_call: -; v_call: TRBV5-1; clone_size: -; j_call: TRBJ2-6
cdr3_nt: TGTGCCAGCAGTGACCCGGGGCAGGGGGTGGGCTACACCTTC; cdr3_aa: CASSDPGQGVGYTF; d_call: TRBD1; v_call: TRBV6-6; clone_size: -; j_call: TRBJ1-2
cdr3_nt: TGTGCCTGGAGGATATCGGGACAGGCGACCTACGAGCAGTACTTC; cdr3_aa: CAWRISGQATYEQYF; d_call: TRBD1; v_call: TRBV30; clone_size: -; j_call: TRBJ2-7
cdr3_nt: TGTGCCAGCAGCTCGGGACAGGGGTCCGACAATGAGCAGTTCTTC; cdr3_aa: CASSSGQGSDNEQFF; d_call: TRBD1; v_call: TRBV7-9; clone_size: -; j_call: TRBJ2-1
cdr3_nt: TGTGCCAGCAGCCCCAGGGACTCACACAATGAGCAGTTCTTC; cdr3_aa: CASSPRDSHNEQFF; d_call: -; v_call: TRBV7-9; clone_size: -; j_call: TRBJ2-1
cdr3_nt: TGTGCCAGCACCATCCTGAGGGGGCTTCAAAACATTCAGTACTTC; cdr3_aa: CASTILRGLQNIQYF; d_call: TRBD1; v_call: TRBV7-2; clone_size: -; j_call: TRBJ2-4
cdr3_nt: TGTGCCAGCAGCTTAGAGTCCCCCAGGGGTAACTATGGCTACACCTTC; cdr3_aa: CASSLESPRGNYGYTF; d_call: -; v_call: TRBV11-2; clone_size: -; j_call: TRBJ1-2
cdr3_nt: TGCGCCAGCAGTCAGGCAGGGACAGGGGAATACGAGCAGTACTTC; cdr3_aa: CASSQAGTGEYEQYF; d_call: TRBD1; v_call: TRBV4-1; clone_size: -; j_call: TRBJ2-7
cdr3_nt: TGTGCCAGTAGTAGACTTACTAGCGGGGCGGCAGATACGCAGTATTTT; cdr3_aa: CASSRLTSGAADTQYF; d_call: TRBD2; v_call: TRBV19; clone_size: -; j_call: TRBJ2-3
cdr3_nt: TGTGCCAGCAGCGTAGCTCGTGGGGGCCTAACAGATACGCAGTATTTT; cdr3_aa: CASSVARGGLTDTQYF; d_call: -; v_call: TRBV9; clone_size: -; j_call: TRBJ2-3
cdr3_nt: TGCAGCGTTTCCTCTAACGTCGGGTACTATGGCTACACCTTC; cdr3_aa: CSVSSNVGYYGYTF; d_call: -; v_call: TRBV29-1; clone_size: -; j_call: TRBJ1-2
cdr3_nt: TGTGCCAGCAGCAAAGGCGGACACGTGTGGGGAGATTCCTATAATTCACCCCTCCACTTT; cdr3_aa: CASSKGGHVWGDSYNSPLHF; d_call: -; v_call: TRBV21-1; clone_size: -; j_call: TRBJ1-6
cdr3_nt: TGTGCCAGCAGTTTACCAGGGACCTACGAGCAGTACTTC; cdr3_aa: CASSLPGTYEQYF; d_call: -; v_call: TRBV28; clone_size: -; j_call: TRBJ2-7
cdr3_nt: TGTGCCAGCAAGCTAGCGGGTGGGTGGCGAGAGACCCAGTACTTC; cdr3_aa: CASKLAGGWRETQYF; d_call: TRBD2; v_call: TRBV2; clone_size: -; j_call: TRBJ2-5
cdr3_nt: TGTGCCAACAGCTTAGTTGGGACAGATGAAAAACTGTTTTTT; cdr3_aa: CANSLVGTDEKLFF; d_call: TRBD1; v_call: TRBV7-9; clone_size: -; j_call: TRBJ1-4
cdr3_nt: TGTGCCAGCTCACAGGGACAGGGGTTACCTGAGCAGTTCTTC; cdr3_aa: CASSQGQGLPEQFF; d_call: TRBD1; v_call: TRBV18; clone_size: -; j_call: TRBJ2-1
cdr3_nt: TGTGCCAGCAGTTACTCGACAACTGGAGTTACGCAGTATTTT; cdr3_aa: CASSYSTTGVTQYF; d_call: -; v_call: TRBV6-5; clone_size: -; j_call: TRBJ2-3
cdr3_nt: TGCGCCAGCAGCGCTGCAACTAATGAAAAACTGTTTTTT; cdr3_aa: CASSAATNEKLFF; d_call: -; v_call: TRBV4-3; clone_size: -; j_call: TRBJ1-4
cdr3_nt: TGTGCCAGCAGTGACGCGGGACTTCGCACAGATACGCAGTATTTT; cdr3_aa: CASSDAGLRTDTQYF; d_call: -; v_call: TRBV6-4; clone_size: -; j_call: TRBJ2-3
cdr3_nt: TGTGCCAGCAGCCGCCAAGGGGCGGGACTGGACGAGCAGTACTTC; cdr3_aa: CASSRQGAGLDEQYF; d_call: -; v_call: TRBV7-3; clone_size: -; j_call: TRBJ2-7
cdr3_nt: TGTGCCAGCAGTGCGCAGGACAGGACGGATCAGCCCCAGCATTTT; cdr3_aa: CASSAQDRTDQPQHF; d_call: TRBD1; v_call: TRBV6-1; clone_size: -; j_call: TRBJ1-5
cdr3_nt: TGCGCCAGCAGTTCTGAGGGGGCGGGAGTCTCCTACGAGCAGTACTTC; cdr3_aa: CASSSEGAGVSYEQYF; d_call: -; v_call: TRBV5-1; clone_size: -; j_call: TRBJ2-7
cdr3_nt: TGTGCCAGCAGCGCTAACCCCCTTTACGAGCAGTACTTC; cdr3_aa: CASSANPLYEQYF; d_call: -; v_call: TRBV7-2; clone_size: -; j_call: TRBJ2-7
cdr3_nt: TGTGCCAGCTCCCAGGGGATAGCCTCCTACAATGAGCAGTTCTTC; cdr3_aa: CASSQGIASYNEQFF; d_call: -; v_call: TRBV9; clone_size: -; j_call: TRBJ2-1
cdr3_nt: TGTGCCAGTCGGGACAGACTCAATGAAAAACTGTTTTTT; cdr3_aa: CASRDRLNEKLFF; d_call: TRBD1; v_call: TRBV19; clone_size: -; j_call: TRBJ1-4
cdr3_nt: TGTGCCAGCAGTTCTATCCGAGAGACCCAGTACTTC; cdr3_aa: CASSSIRETQYF; d_call: -; v_call: TRBV28; clone_size: -; j_call: TRBJ2-5
cdr3_nt: TGTGCCAGCAGCTTGACAGGGCGCTATGGCTACACCTTC; cdr3_aa: CASSLTGRYGYTF; d_call: TRBD1; v_call: TRBV28; clone_size: -; j_call: TRBJ1-2
cdr3_nt: TGTGCCAGCCATCTAGCGGGGGTGAACACCGGGGAGCTGTTTTTT; cdr3_aa: CASHLAGVNTGELFF; d_call: TRBD2; v_call: TRBV13; clone_size: -; j_call: TRBJ2-2
cdr3_nt: TGTGCCAGCAGCGGGGACAGCCTATATGGCTACACCTTC; cdr3_aa: CASSGDSLYGYTF; d_call: TRBD1; v_call: TRBV7-8; clone_size: -; j_call: TRBJ1-2
cdr3_nt: TGCGCCAGCAGCCCTGGGGGTTTGAGCTCCTACAATGAGCAGTTCTTC; cdr3_aa: CASSPGGLSSYNEQFF; d_call: -; v_call: TRBV5-1; clone_size: few; j_call: TRBJ2-1
cdr3_nt: TGTGCCAGCAGTTACGTGGGGGGGGAGCCCCACGAGCAGTACTTC; cdr3_aa: CASSYVGGEPHEQYF; d_call: TRBD2; v_call: TRBV6-9; clone_size: -; j_call: TRBJ2-7
cdr3_nt: TGTGCCAGCAGGATACGGGACAGGGGACCAACTAGCGGGAGGCCGCGCGCTGTAAATGAGCAGTTCTTC; cdr3_aa: CASRIRDRGPTSGRPRAVNEQFF; d_call: -; v_call: TRBV21-1; clone_size: -; j_call: TRBJ2-1
cdr3_nt: TGTGCCAGCAGAGCAATCGGAAACACCATATATTTT; cdr3_aa: CASRAIGNTIYF; d_call: -; v_call: TRBV7-9; clone_size: -; j_call: TRBJ1-3
cdr3_nt: TGTGCCAGCAGCGTAGGTCCCGGGGGGGAGCTGTTTTTT; cdr3_aa: CASSVGPGGELFF; d_call: -; v_call: TRBV9; clone_size: -; j_call: TRBJ2-2
cdr3_nt: TGTGCCTGGAGCGACGGACAGATTGAAGCTTTCTTT; cdr3_aa: CAWSDGQIEAFF; d_call: -; v_call: TRBV30; clone_size: -; j_call: TRBJ1-1
cdr3_nt: TGTGCCATCAGTGATACCCAACAGGGCGCTAATGAAAAACTGTTTTTT; cdr3_aa: CAISDTQQGANEKLFF; d_call: -; v_call: TRBV10-3; clone_size: -; j_call: TRBJ1-4
cdr3_nt: TGTGCCTGGAGGGGGTTGACTGGCTACACCTTC; cdr3_aa: CAWRGLTGYTF; d_call: -; v_call: TRBV30; clone_size: -; j_call: TRBJ1-2
cdr3_nt: TGTGCCAGCCGAGGGGGGGGTAATGAGCAGTTCTTC; cdr3_aa: CASRGGGNEQFF; d_call: -; v_call: TRBV7-9; clone_size: -; j_call: TRBJ2-1
cdr3_nt: TGCAGCGTTCCCGGGACTAGCGACTACGAGCAGTACTTC; cdr3_aa: CSVPGTSDYEQYF; d_call: TRBD2; v_call: TRBV29-1; clone_size: -; j_call: TRBJ2-7
cdr3_nt: TGTGCCAGCTCACCCTCCCGGGACAGGGTAAATGGCTACACCTTC; cdr3_aa: CASSPSRDRVNGYTF; d_call: TRBD1; v_call: TRBV18; clone_size: -; j_call: TRBJ1-2
cdr3_nt: TGTGCCACACAGGGAACGGCCAAAAACATTCAGTACTTC; cdr3_aa: CATQGTAKNIQYF; d_call: -; v_call: TRBV7-2; clone_size: -; j_call: TRBJ2-4
cdr3_nt: TGCAGTGCTCGAGGCACAGATACGCAGTATTTT; cdr3_aa: CSARGTDTQYF; d_call: -; v_call: TRBV20-1; clone_size: -; j_call: TRBJ2-3